The clone carrying this T cell receptor (beta chain) has at least ten counts. Its antigen is as yet unknown. Trimming pared 6 bases from V and 8 bases from J, leaving 17 bases between. The CDR3 contains 14 residues. Unique molecular identifiers were added to individual cDNA molecules. MiXCR, applied by TCRdb to the 5' RACE reads, yields one record per CDR3 protein. The sample lists fewer than 40,000 distinct CDR3 sequences, 5.5% to 7.5% occurring once. These data come from a study of early T cells in non-severe SARS-CoV-2 infection. Looking at the study overall: Unsorted whole-blood RNA was sequenced in bulk, leaving chains unpaired. Study findings and constraints: Private and CD4 specificities were missed by VDJdb matching, skewed to anti-spike CD8.

The sequence was collected from an adult who was a healthcare worker with PCR-confirmed SARS-CoV-2 infection or an uninfected control (not recorded which). The sequencing input was whole blood. This sequence joins TRBV12-3 or TRBV12-4 and TRBJ1-5; a weak D match, TRBD1 (6 bases). CDR3 residues: CASSATGGSEPQHF. The CDR3 nucleotides read TGTGCCAGCAGCGCAACGGGGGGCTCCGAGCCCCAGCATTTT.